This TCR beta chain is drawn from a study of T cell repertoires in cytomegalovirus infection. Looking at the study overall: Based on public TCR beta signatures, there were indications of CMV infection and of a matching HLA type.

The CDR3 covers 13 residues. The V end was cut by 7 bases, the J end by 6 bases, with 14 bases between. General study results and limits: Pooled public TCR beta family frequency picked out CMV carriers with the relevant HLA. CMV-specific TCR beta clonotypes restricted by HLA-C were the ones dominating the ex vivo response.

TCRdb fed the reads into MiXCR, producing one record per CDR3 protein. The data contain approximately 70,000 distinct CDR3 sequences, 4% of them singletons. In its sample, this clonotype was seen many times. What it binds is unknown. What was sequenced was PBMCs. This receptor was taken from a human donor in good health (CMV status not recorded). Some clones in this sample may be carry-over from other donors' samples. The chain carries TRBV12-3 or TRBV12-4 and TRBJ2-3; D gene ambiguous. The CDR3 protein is CASTYGVGDTQYF. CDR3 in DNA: TGTGCCAGCACATACGGAGTTGGGGATACGCAGTATTTT.